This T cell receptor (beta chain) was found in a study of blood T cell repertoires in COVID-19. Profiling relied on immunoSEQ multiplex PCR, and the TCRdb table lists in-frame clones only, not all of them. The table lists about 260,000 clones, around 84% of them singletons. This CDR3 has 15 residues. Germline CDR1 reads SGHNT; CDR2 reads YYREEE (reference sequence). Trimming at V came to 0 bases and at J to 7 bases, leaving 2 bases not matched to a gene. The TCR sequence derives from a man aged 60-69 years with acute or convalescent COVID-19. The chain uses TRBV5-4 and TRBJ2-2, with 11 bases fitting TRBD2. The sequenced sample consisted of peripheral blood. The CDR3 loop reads CASSLDSGRGGELFF. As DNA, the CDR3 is TGTGCCAGCAGCTTGGATAGCGGGAGGGGCGGGGAGCTGTTTTTT. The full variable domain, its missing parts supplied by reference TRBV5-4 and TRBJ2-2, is ETGVTQSPTHLIKTRGQQVTLRCSSQSGHNTVSWYQQALGQGPQFIFQYYREEENGRGNFPPRFSGLQFPNYSSELNVNALELDDSALYLCASSLDSGRGGELFFGEGSRLTVL.